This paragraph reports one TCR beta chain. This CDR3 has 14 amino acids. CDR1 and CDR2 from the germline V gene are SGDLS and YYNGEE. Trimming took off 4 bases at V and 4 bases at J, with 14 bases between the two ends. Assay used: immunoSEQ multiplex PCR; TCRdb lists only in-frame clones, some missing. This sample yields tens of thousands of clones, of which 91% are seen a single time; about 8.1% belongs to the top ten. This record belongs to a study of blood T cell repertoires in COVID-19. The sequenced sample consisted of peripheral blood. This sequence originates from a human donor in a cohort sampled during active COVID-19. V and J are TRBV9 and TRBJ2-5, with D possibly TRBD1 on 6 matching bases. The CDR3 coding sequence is TGTGCCAGCAGCTCATGGCCGACAGGAGAGACCCAGTACTTC. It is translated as CASSSWPTGETQYF.